This entry features one T cell receptor beta chain sequence. The target antigen is unknown. In the PCR, 60 Vbeta and 13 Jbeta primers were used. TCRdb's copy holds only in-frame clones and misses some; the assay was immunoSEQ multiplex PCR. The top ten hold around 1.5% of the sample, which has around 190,000 clones, roughly three quarters seen once. This entry belongs to a study of cytomegalovirus exposure and HLA in healthy donors. General observations from the study: Researchers counted around 160 TCR beta chains as cytomegalovirus-associated. Cytomegalovirus status was reportedly diagnosed by the classifier with high sensitivity and specificity.

Germline V gene data show CDR1 as MDHEN and CDR2 as SYDVKM. The CDR3 length is 15 residues. This receptor was identified in a woman aged 45-65 years in good health and CMV-seronegative. The sequenced material came from PBMCs. The J gene is TRBJ2-5, the V gene TRBV28, with TRBD1 identical over 9 bases. The tail of the sequence fits TRBJ2-7 better, so the J call may be wrong. The CDR3 spells CASSLGQGGAYEQYF. Written as DNA, the CDR3 is TGTGCCAGCAGTTTGGGACAGGGAGGGGCCTACGAGCAGTACTTC.